One sample yielded the 10 T cell receptor beta chains listed below, sequenced in a study of blood T cell repertoires in COVID-19. Measured with immunoSEQ multiplex PCR; TCRdb has only the in-frame clones, and not every one. The sample carries 150,000 to 200,000 clones, roughly 89% recorded once. The source material was peripheral blood. The receptors originated from a woman aged 50 to 60 with acute or convalescent COVID-19.

This clone has more than one count but fewer than ten. V and J are TRBV5-1 and TRBJ1-2; 10 bases are shared with TRBD1. Germline assignment: CDR1 SGHRS and CDR2 YFSETQ. This CDR3 has 15 amino acids. Germline trimming cut 4 bases from V and 8 bases from J; bases unmatched to any gene: 11. DNA for the CDR3: TGCGCCAGCAGCCAGGGGACAGGGGCTTTATCCGGCTACACCTTC. It encodes CASSQGTGALSGYTF.

The chain uses TRBV14 and TRBJ1-2, with D unresolved. CDR1 is SGHDN, CDR2 FVKESK, per germline. Trimming removed 0 bases at V and 6 bases at J, with 14 bases between. This CDR3 is 15 amino acids long. The CDR3, as DNA: TGTGCCAGCAGCCAAGAACTACGGGAAGTCGATGGCTACACCTTC. This gives the protein CASSQELREVDGYTF.

This clone was picked up one time. This sequence joins TRBV7-2 and TRBJ2-7; 10 bases are shared with TRBD1. V trimming: 5 bases; J trimming: 6 bases; junction bases outside the gene matches: 7. Germline lookup yields CDR1 SGHTA and CDR2 FQGNSA. The CDR3 totals 14 residues. CDR3 in amino acids: CASSPRQGASEQYF. The DNA of the CDR3 is TGTGCCAGCAGCCCCCGACAGGGGGCTAGCGAGCAGTACTTC.

As regards this clone: Different DNA sequences within this sample yield the same CDR3. The chain uses TRBV19 and TRBJ1-5, with 10 bases that match TRBD1. Germline CDR1 and CDR2: LNHDA and SQIVND (reference sequence). The CDR3 sequence is 14 residues long. Losses at the gene ends were 8 bases for V and 2 bases for J; bases not matched to a gene: 3. CDR3 DNA: TGTGCCAGTTCCGGGACAGGGGGCAATCAGCCCCAGCATTTT. Amino acids: CASSGTGGNQPQHF.

This chain connects TRBV3-1 (or the pseudogene TRBV3-2) to TRBJ2-1, with D possibly TRBD2 on 6 matching bases. The ends were cut back, 4 bases at V and 13 bases at J, with 11 bases in the middle. Germline V gives CDR1 LGHDT, CDR2 YNNKEL (reference sequence). This CDR3 comprises 11 residues. This CDR3 is CASSPGGNQFF. CDR3 nucleotide sequence: TGTGCCAGCAGCCCCGGGGGTAACCAGTTCTTC.

V gene TRBV7-3 combines with J gene TRBJ1-2; D ambiguous. Trimming cost V 0 bases and J 6 bases, with 5 bases left between them. This CDR3 contains 12 residues. From germline, CDR1 is SGHTA and CDR2 FQGTGA. The CDR3 loop is CASSLTGDGYTF. CDR3 sequence (DNA): TGTGCCAGCAGCTTAACCGGGGATGGCTACACCTTC.

This chain joins TRBV6-5 and TRBJ1-1, with a weak D call TRBD1 (5 bases). Per germline, CDR1 MNHEY and CDR2 SVGAGI. Trimming removed 7 bases at V and 4 bases at J, with 19 bases between. The length of the CDR3 is 15 residues. The CDR3: CASKPHSTVLTEAFF. The DNA for the CDR3 is TGTGCCAGCAAGCCCCACTCGACAGTCCTCACTGAAGCTTTCTTT.

V is TRBV3-1 (or the pseudogene TRBV3-2) and J is TRBJ1-2, with unresolved D. V was cut by 1 base and J by 4 bases, with 10 bases left in between. Germline V gene sequence: CDR1 LGHDT, CDR2 YNNKEL (reference sequence). The CDR3 has 14 residues. The CDR3 coding sequence is TGTGCCAGCAGCCAAGTTTCCGGGATCTATGGCTACACCTTC. Protein: CASSQVSGIYGYTF.

This clone was seen a single time. The V call is TRBV6-5, the J call TRBJ2-3; no firm D call. The CDR3 runs to 13 residues. V was pared by 3 bases and J by 1 base, with 5 bases between. Germline V CDR1 and CDR2: MNHEY, SVGAGI. CDR3 sequence (DNA): TGTGCCAGCAGTTATTCAGGCACAGATACGCAGTATTTT. Its protein is CASSYSGTDTQYF.

V gene TRBV6-2 or TRBV6-3 combines with J gene TRBJ1-4; D is unclear. Looked up from germline, CDR1 is MNHEY and CDR2 is SVGEGT. The CDR3 is 13 residues long. V was cut by 6 bases and J by 3 bases, with 8 bases left in between. CDR3: CASSRGANEKLFF. The CDR3 DNA is TGTGCCAGCAGCCGAGGCGCTAATGAAAAACTGTTTTTT.